What follows are 28 T cell receptor beta chains derived from one specimen sequenced in a study of cytotoxic CD8 clonotypes in ibrutinib-treated CLL. TCRdb's table, derived via immunoSEQ multiplex PCR, lists solely in-frame clones and lacks some. The repertoire holds roughly 56,000 clones, with about 72% as singletons. The material was PBMCs, obtained after 12 months of ibrutinib treatment. These receptors originate from a human donor with chronic lymphocytic leukemia.

V is TRBV30 and J is TRBJ2-7; TRBD1 is a possible D gene (5 bases). V was clipped by 1 base and J by 4 bases, with 5 bases between them. Germline loops: CDR1 GTSNPN, CDR2 SVGIG (reference sequence). The CDR3 has 11 amino acids. CDR3 protein: CAWSGQYEQYF. The CDR3 nucleotides read TGTGCCTGGAGTGGACAGTACGAGCAGTACTTC.

A few counts support this clone. The chain uses TRBV11-3 and TRBJ2-7; no clear D. Trimming left V 4 bases short and J 3 bases short, with 10 bases between. Germline lookup yields CDR1 SGHNT and CDR2 YENEEA. The CDR3 contains 13 residues. The CDR3 nucleotides read TGTGCCAGCAGCTCCGGTCCAGACTACGAGCAGTACTTC. Its protein product is CASSSGPDYEQYF.

The rearrangement links TRBV28 to TRBJ2-7, with unresolved D. Germline values: CDR1 MDHEN, CDR2 SYDVKM. The length of the CDR3 is 12 residues. The V and J ends lost 6 bases and 7 bases respectively, with 13 bases between them. The CDR3 DNA sequence: TGTGCCAGCAGGTCTCTGACTCGGGAGCAGTACTTC. Translation gives CASRSLTREQYF.

The CDR3 sequence: CASSRSLAGTDEQFF. CDR3 DNA sequence: TGTGCCAGCAGCAGAAGTCTTGCGGGAACCGATGAGCAGTTCTTC. The genes are TRBV5-4 and TRBJ2-1, with D maybe TRBD2 (6 bases). Between the trimmed V and J ends, which lost 4 bases and 8 bases, there was a span of 19 bases. The CDR3 is made up of 15 amino acids. Germline V gene data show CDR1 as SGHNT and CDR2 as YYREEE (reference sequence). Full variable domain (outside the CDR3, taken from reference TRBV5-4 and TRBJ2-1): ETGVTQSPTHLIKTRGQQVTLRCSSQSGHNTVSWYQQALGQGPQFIFQYYREEENGRGNFPPRFSGLQFPNYSSELNVNALELDDSALYLCASSRSLAGTDEQFFGPGTRLTVL.

This clone was observed a single time. This chain uses TRBV11-2 with TRBJ2-7, with 7 positions matching TRBD2. From germline, CDR1 is SGHAT and CDR2 FQNNGV. After removal of 5 bases from V and 0 bases from J, the junction contained 10 bases not matched to a gene. The length of the CDR3 is 16 residues. The CDR3 bases are TGTGCCAGCAGCCTACCTAGCGGCGCTAGCTCCTACGAGCAGTACTTC. It translates to CASSLPSGASSYEQYF.

Concerning this clone: A read error is possible here, since a much larger clone lies one base away. At the DNA level, this CDR3 is encoded by other sequences in the same sample as well. The chain links TRBV6-1 to TRBJ2-3; D gene unclear. In germline, CDR1 is MNHNS, CDR2 SASEGT. There are 11 residues in the CDR3. Trimming stripped 7 bases from V and 0 bases from J, with 2 bases between. The CDR3 sequence is CASTSTDTQYF. Written as DNA, the CDR3 is TGTGCCAGCACAAGCACAGATACGCAGTATTTT.

This clone was seen only once. The rearrangement uses TRBV10-3 and TRBJ2-2, with a tentative D call TRBD2 (5 bases). The V end was cut by 9 bases, the J end by 3 bases, with 14 bases between. The CDR3 runs to 14 residues. Germline V CDR1 and CDR2: ENHRY, SYGVKD. In DNA, the CDR3 is TGTGCCATAAGAGCCCTGGGAGACACCGGGGAGCTGTTTTTT. It codes for CAIRALGDTGELFF.

The chain has TRBV7-2 and TRBJ2-7, with 7 bases aligning to TRBD1. The germline CDR1 and CDR2 sequences are SGHTA and FQGNSA. This CDR3 is built from 14 residues. The trim removed 4 bases at V and 2 bases at J, leaving 5 bases unmatched. The CDR3 DNA follows: TGTGCCAGCAGCTCGAGGGGGCCGGCCTACGAGCAGTACTTC. Its protein product is CASSSRGPAYEQYF. Complete variable domain (other parts from reference TRBV7-2 and TRBJ2-7): GAGVSQSPSNKVTEKGKDVELRCDPISGHTALYWYRQSLGQGLEFLIYFQGNSAPDKSGLPSDRFSAERTGGSVSTLTIQRTQQEDSAVYLCASSSRGPAYEQYFGPGTRLTVT.

This clone has only one observation. V is TRBV7-8 and J is TRBJ1-3, with 7 bases lining up with TRBD1. The CDR3 has 14 residues. V gave up 5 bases and J gave up 3 bases; unmatched junction bases: 4. Per the germline V gene, CDR1 is SGHVS and CDR2 is FQNEAQ. The CDR3 spells CASSVDRVGNTIYF. The CDR3 nucleotides are TGTGCCAGCAGCGTCGACAGGGTTGGAAACACCATATATTTT.

The chain combines TRBV7-9 with TRBJ1-2; D gene uncertain. Germline V CDR1 and CDR2: SEHNR, FQNEAQ (reference sequence). The CDR3 spans 14 residues. V was clipped by 10 bases and J by 0 bases, with 15 bases between them. CDR3 in amino acids: CATIREHPNYGYTF. The CDR3 region has the DNA TGTGCCACCATTCGGGAACACCCTAACTATGGCTACACCTTC.

This sequence joins TRBV2 and TRBJ2-1, with 10 bases fitting TRBD1. J was trimmed by 2 bases and V by 5 bases; bases with no gene match: 9. Germline CDR1 is SNHLY and CDR2 is FYNNEI. The CDR3 sequence is 17 residues long. The CDR3 DNA reads TGTGCCAGCAGTCATCCCGGGGACAGGGGTCCCTACAATGAGCAGTTCTTC. The encoded protein is CASSHPGDRGPYNEQFF. The full variable domain, its missing parts supplied by reference TRBV2 and TRBJ2-1, is EPEVTQTPSHQVTQMGQEVILRCVPISNHLYFYWYRQILGQKVEFLVSFYNNEISEKSEIFDDQFSVERPDGSNFTLKIRSTKLEDSAMYFCASSHPGDRGPYNEQFFGPGTRLTVL.

The rearrangement joins TRBV14 to TRBJ2-7; D gene ambiguous. V was cut by 1 base and J by 6 bases, with 7 bases left in between. The CDR3 length is 12 residues. Germline-derived CDR1 and CDR2 are SGHDN and FVKESK. DNA for the CDR3: TGTGCCAGCAGCCAAGTTGGTGGCGAGCAGTACTTC. It codes for CASSQVGGEQYF.

The chain has TRBV6-1 and TRBJ2-7, with D maybe TRBD1 (6 bases). The CDR3 totals 14 residues. V dropped 0 bases and J dropped 4 bases, with 10 bases sitting between them. Looked up from germline, CDR1 is MNHNS and CDR2 is SASEGT. The CDR3 region is CASSEAGAEYEQYF. Here the CDR3 DNA reads TGTGCCAGCAGTGAAGCGGGGGCTGAATACGAGCAGTACTTC.

For the CDR3, the DNA is TGTGCCAGCAATCGGGTTTATAGCAATCAGCCCCAGCATTTT. Its protein product is CASNRVYSNQPQHF. The rearrangement joins TRBV6-1 to TRBJ1-5, with D hard to call. The CDR3 is made up of 14 amino acids. V was cut by 7 bases and J by 0 bases, with 10 bases left in between. Germline-derived CDR1 and CDR2 are MNHNS and SASEGT.

This clone is a singleton in its sample. This chain connects TRBV9 to TRBJ2-5, with 7 bases matching TRBD2. The CDR3 is 14 amino acids. The junction had 6 bases not matched to a gene; V was cut back by 4 bases and J by 3 bases. Germline assignment: CDR1 SGDLS and CDR2 YYNGEE. The CDR3 DNA follows: TGTGCCAGCAGCTTATCGAGCGGGGAAGAGACCCAGTACTTC. Encoded protein: CASSLSSGEETQYF.

The chain joins TRBV5-4 to TRBJ2-7; D gene ambiguous. The CDR3 extends over 14 amino acids. Germline V lookup: CDR1 SGHNT, CDR2 YYREEE (reference sequence). The V end was cut by 3 bases, the J end by 3 bases, with 13 bases between. The CDR3 region has the DNA TGTGCCAGCAGCTCCCCAGGCGGAGACTACGAGCAGTACTTC. It translates to CASSSPGGDYEQYF.

V gene TRBV14 combines with J gene TRBJ2-7, with D possibly being TRBD1 or TRBD2 (5 bases each). CDR1 and CDR2 (germline): SGHDN, FVKESK. Trimming removed 4 bases from V and 5 bases from J, with 15 bases in between. The CDR3 loop spans 14 amino acids. The CDR3 DNA reads as TGTGCCAGCAGCCGATTCCAGGGACCCAACGAGCAGTACTTC. Its protein product is CASSRFQGPNEQYF.

CDR3 coding DNA: TGTGCCAGCAGCTGGGGACAGGGCAGCTACGAGCAGTACTTC. Translation: CASSWGQGSYEQYF. The chain has TRBV13 and TRBJ2-7; TRBD1 matches at 9 bases. The CDR3 is made up of 14 amino acids. Germline V gene lookup returns CDR1 PRHDT and CDR2 FYEKMQ (reference sequence). Trimming at V came to 4 bases and at J to 3 bases, leaving 4 bases not matched to a gene.

The V gene is TRBV29-1, the J gene TRBJ2-4, with TRBD1 matching over 7 bases. This CDR3 is 15 amino acids long. V lost 1 base to trimming and J lost 0 bases; unmatched junction nucleotides: 3. CDR1 and CDR2 (germline): SQVTM, ANQGSEA. CDR3 sequence: CSVEAGGEAKNIQYF. Written as DNA, the CDR3 is TGCAGCGTTGAAGCAGGGGGAGAAGCCAAAAACATTCAGTACTTC.

The rearrangement links TRBV5-5 to TRBJ2-3, with 7 bases fitting TRBD2. Germline V gene sequence: CDR1 SGHKS, CDR2 YYEKEE (reference sequence). The CDR3 sequence is 17 residues long. V was pared by 0 bases and J by 0 bases, with 7 bases of the junction left unmatched. The CDR3, as DNA: TGTGCCAGCAGCTTGGGACCTAGCGGAACGAGCACAGATACGCAGTATTTT. Protein product: CASSLGPSGTSTDTQYF. The whole variable domain, filled in from reference TRBV5-5 and TRBJ2-3, reads DAGVTQSPTHLIKTRGQQVTLRCSPISGHKSVSWYQQVLGQGPQFIFQYYEKEERGRGNFPDRFSARQFPNYSSELNVNALLLGDSALYLCASSLGPSGTSTDTQYFGPGTRLTVL.

The chain recombines TRBV18 with TRBJ2-3; 9 bases map to TRBD2. This CDR3 is built from 17 residues. The J segment lost 1 base and the V segment lost 6 bases, leaving 11 bases of the junction unmatched. CDR1 and CDR2 (germline): KGHSH, LQKENI. The CDR3 sequence: CASSTRAGGWGTDTQYF. In DNA, the CDR3 is TGTGCCAGCTCGACTAGAGCGGGAGGTTGGGGCACAGATACGCAGTATTTT.

The chain is built from TRBV6-6 and TRBJ2-7, with a weak D call TRBD1 (5 bases). The germline V gene encodes CDR1 MNHNY and CDR2 SVGAGI (reference sequence). This CDR3 comprises 13 residues. V was cut by 2 bases and J by 4 bases, with 9 bases left in between. CDR3: CASSYQYRYEQYF. The CDR3 nucleotides read TGTGCCAGCAGTTACCAATACAGGTACGAGCAGTACTTC.

This chain uses TRBV4-2 with TRBJ2-3, with D possibly TRBD1 on 6 matching bases. The CDR3 length is 15 residues. V was trimmed by 0 bases and J by 8 bases, leaving 15 bases between them. CDR1 LGHNA and CDR2 YNFKEQ come from the germline V gene. CDR3 amino acids: CASSQDSGVYGTQYF. In DNA form, the CDR3 reads TGTGCCAGCAGCCAAGATTCAGGGGTTTATGGTACGCAGTATTTT.

The chain combines TRBV9 with TRBJ1-3; TRBD1 agrees at 7 bases. Trimming took 0 bases from V and 2 from J; bases not matched to a gene: 8. Looked up from germline, CDR1 is SGDLS and CDR2 is YYNGEE. The CDR3 has 17 amino acids. This CDR3 reads CASSVDVQGYTGNTIYF. The CDR3 region has the DNA TGTGCCAGCAGCGTAGATGTACAGGGGTATACTGGAAACACCATATATTTT.

V gene TRBV7-3 combines with J gene TRBJ2-7; 8 bases are a match to TRBD1. Germline lookup yields CDR1 SGHTA and CDR2 FQGTGA. V shed 0 bases and J 5 bases; nucleotides not matched to a gene: 6. This CDR3 has 15 residues. The DNA for the CDR3 is TGTGCCAGCAGCTTAACGGGACAGGTGGAGGACGAGCAGTACTTC. It specifies CASSLTGQVEDEQYF. Filled out from reference TRBV7-3 and TRBJ2-7, the complete variable domain reads GAGVSQTPSNKVTEKGKYVELRCDPISGHTALYWYRQSLGQGPEFLIYFQGTGAADDSGLPNDRFFAVRPEGSVSTLKIQRTERGDSAVYLCASSLTGQVEDEQYFGPGTRLTVT.

The CDR3 loop reads CASTPRAGGGSPYNEQFF. CDR3 coding DNA: TGTGCCAGCACCCCGAGGGCGGGGGGCGGGAGCCCCTACAATGAGCAGTTCTTC. The J gene is TRBJ2-1, the V gene TRBV4-2; TRBD2 matches 8 bases. The germline gives CDR1 LGHNA, CDR2 YNFKEQ. The CDR3 length is 18 residues. V trimming: 7 bases; J trimming: 2 bases; junction bases outside the gene matches: 16.

This clone was recorded many times. CDR3 sequence: CASSPSQGYEQYF. The DNA of the CDR3 is TGTGCCAGCAGCCCGAGTCAGGGCTACGAGCAGTACTTC. The gene calls are TRBV9 and TRBJ2-7; D possibly corresponds to TRBD1 (5 bases). CDR3 size: 13 residues. Trimming pared 4 bases from V and 3 bases from J, leaving 11 bases between. CDR1 SGDLS and CDR2 YYNGEE come from the germline V gene.

The J gene is TRBJ2-1, the V gene TRBV21-1; the table's D call of TRBD2 was not tested on the DNA. TRBV21-1 is recorded as a pseudogene. This CDR3 contains 12 residues. The CDR3 bases are TGTGCCAGCAGCAACCCTTCCAATGAGCAGTTCTTC. As protein: CASSNPSNEQFF.